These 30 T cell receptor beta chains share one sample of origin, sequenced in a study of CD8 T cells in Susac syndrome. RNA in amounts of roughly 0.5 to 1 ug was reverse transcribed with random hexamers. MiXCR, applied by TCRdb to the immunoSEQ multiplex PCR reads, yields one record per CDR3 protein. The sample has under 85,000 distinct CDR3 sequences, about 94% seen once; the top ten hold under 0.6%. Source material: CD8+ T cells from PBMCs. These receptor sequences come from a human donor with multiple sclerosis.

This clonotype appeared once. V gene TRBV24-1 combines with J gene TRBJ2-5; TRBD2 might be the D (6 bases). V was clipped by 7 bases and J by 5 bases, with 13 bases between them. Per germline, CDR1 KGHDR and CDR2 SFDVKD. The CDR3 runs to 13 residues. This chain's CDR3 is CATSGTSGETQYF. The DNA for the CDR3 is TGTGCCACCAGCGGGACTTCGGGGGAGACCCAGTACTTC.

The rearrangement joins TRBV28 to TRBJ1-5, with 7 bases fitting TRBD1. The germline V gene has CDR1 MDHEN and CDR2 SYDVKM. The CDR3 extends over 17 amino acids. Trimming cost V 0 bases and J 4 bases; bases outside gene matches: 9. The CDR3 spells CASSLWFQGESNQPQHF. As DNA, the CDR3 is TGTGCCAGCAGTTTATGGTTCCAGGGGGAGTCAAATCAGCCCCAGCATTTT.

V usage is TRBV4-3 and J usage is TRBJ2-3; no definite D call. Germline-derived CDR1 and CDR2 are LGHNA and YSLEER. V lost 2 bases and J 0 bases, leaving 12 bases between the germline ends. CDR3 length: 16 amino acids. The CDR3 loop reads CASSQSLTGSTDTQYF. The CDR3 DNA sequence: TGCGCCAGCAGCCAAAGTCTAACCGGAAGCACAGATACGCAGTATTTT.

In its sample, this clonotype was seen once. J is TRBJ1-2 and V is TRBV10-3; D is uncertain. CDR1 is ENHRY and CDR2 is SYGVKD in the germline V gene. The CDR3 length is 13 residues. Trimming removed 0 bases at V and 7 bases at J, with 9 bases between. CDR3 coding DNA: TGTGCCATCAGTGAGTCGGGTTTGCGTGGCTACACCTTC. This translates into CAISESGLRGYTF.

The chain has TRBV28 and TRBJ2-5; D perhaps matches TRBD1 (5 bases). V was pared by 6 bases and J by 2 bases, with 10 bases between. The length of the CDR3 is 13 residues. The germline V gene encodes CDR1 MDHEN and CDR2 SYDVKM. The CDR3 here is CASSPGLQETQYF. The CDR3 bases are TGTGCCAGCAGCCCAGGGCTTCAAGAGACCCAGTACTTC.

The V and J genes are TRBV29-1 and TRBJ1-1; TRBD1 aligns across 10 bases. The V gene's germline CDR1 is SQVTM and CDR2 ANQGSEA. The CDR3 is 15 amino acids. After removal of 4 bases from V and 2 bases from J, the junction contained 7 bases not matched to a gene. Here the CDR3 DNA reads TGCAGCGTTGGGGACAGGGGAAGGAAAAACACTGAAGCTTTCTTT. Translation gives CSVGDRGRKNTEAFF.

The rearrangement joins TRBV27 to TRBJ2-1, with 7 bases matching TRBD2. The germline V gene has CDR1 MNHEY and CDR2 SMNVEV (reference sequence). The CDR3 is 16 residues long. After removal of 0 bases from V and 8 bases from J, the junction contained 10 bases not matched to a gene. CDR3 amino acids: CASSLSTSFGKYEQFF. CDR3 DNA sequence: TGTGCCAGCAGTTTATCGACTAGCTTTGGGAAGTATGAGCAGTTCTTC.

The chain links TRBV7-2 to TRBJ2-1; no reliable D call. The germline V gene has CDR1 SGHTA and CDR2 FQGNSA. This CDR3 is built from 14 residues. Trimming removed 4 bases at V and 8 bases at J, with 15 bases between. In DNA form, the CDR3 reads TGTGCCAGCAGCTCGTCAACGCTTAGGGATGAGCAGTTCTTC. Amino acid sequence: CASSSSTLRDEQFF.

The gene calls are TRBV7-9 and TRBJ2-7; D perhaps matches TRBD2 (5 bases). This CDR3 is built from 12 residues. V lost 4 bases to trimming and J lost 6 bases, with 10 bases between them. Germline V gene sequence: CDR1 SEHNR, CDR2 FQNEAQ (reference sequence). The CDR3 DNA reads TGTGCCAGCAGCTCTACTAGGCGCGAGCAGTACTTC. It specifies CASSSTRREQYF.

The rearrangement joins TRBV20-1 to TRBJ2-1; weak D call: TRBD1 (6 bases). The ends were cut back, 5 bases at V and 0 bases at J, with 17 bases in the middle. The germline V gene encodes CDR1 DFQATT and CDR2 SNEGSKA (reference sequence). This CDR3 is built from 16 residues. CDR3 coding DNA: TGCAGTGCTGTCTCACAGGGAGAAACCTCCTACAATGAGCAGTTCTTC. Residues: CSAVSQGETSYNEQFF.

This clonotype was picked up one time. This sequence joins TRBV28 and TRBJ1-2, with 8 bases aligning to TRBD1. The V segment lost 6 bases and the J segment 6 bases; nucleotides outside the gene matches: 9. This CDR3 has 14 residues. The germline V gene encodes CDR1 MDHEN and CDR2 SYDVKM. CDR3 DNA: TGTGCCAGCAGGGCCTGGACAGGGAGGCATGGCTACACCTTC. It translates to CASRAWTGRHGYTF.

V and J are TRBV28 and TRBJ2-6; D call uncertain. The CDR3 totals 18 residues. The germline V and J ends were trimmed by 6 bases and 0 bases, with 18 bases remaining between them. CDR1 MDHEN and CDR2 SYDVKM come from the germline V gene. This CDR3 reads CASRETVVNPSGANVLTF. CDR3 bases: TGTGCCAGCAGAGAAACAGTTGTCAATCCCTCTGGGGCCAACGTCCTGACTTTC. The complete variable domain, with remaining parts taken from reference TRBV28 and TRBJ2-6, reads DVKVTQSSRYLVKRTGEKVFLECVQDMDHENMFWYRQDPGLGLRLIYFSYDVKMKEKGDIPEGYSVSREKKERFSLILESASTNQTSMYLCASRETVVNPSGANVLTFGAGSRLTVL.

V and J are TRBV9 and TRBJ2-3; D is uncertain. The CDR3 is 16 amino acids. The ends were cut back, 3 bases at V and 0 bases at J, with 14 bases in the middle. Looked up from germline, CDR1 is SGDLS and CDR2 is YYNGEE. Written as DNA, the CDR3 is TGTGCCAGCAGCGATTTACCGTCAGAAAGCACAGATACGCAGTATTTT. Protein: CASSDLPSESTDTQYF.

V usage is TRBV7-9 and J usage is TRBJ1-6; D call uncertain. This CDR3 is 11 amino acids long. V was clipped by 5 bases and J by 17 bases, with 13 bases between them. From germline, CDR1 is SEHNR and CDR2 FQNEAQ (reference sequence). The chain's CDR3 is CASSAAGSVHF. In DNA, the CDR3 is TGTGCCAGCAGCGCAGCGGGGTCCGTCCACTTT. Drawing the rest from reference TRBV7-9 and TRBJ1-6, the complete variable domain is DTGVSQNPRHKITKRGQNVTFRCDPISEHNRLYWYRQTLGQGPEFLTYFQNEAQLEKSRLLSDRFSAERPKGSFSTLEIQRTEQGDSAMYLCASSAAGSVHFGNGTRLTVT.

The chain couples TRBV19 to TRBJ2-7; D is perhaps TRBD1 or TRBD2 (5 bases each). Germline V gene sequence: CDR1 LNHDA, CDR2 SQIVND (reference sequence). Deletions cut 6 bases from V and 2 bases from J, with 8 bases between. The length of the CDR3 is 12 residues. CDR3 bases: TGTGCCAGTAGCGGGGCCGCCTACGAGCAGTACTTC. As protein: CASSGAAYEQYF.

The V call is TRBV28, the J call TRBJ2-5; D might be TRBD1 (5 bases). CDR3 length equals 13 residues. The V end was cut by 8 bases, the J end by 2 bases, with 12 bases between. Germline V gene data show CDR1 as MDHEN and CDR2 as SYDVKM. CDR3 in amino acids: CASRGHSQETQYF. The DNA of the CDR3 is TGTGCCAGCCGTGGACATTCTCAAGAGACCCAGTACTTC.

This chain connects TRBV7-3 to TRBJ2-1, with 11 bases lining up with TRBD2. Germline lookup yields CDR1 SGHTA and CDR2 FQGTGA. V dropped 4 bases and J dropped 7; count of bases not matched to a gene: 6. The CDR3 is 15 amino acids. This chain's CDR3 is CASSSPTSGVNEQFF. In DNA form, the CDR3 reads TGTGCCAGCAGCTCTCCGACTAGCGGGGTTAATGAGCAGTTCTTC.

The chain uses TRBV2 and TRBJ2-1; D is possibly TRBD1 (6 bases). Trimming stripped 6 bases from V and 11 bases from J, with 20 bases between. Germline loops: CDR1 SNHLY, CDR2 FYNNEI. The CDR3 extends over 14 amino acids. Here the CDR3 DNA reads TGTGCCAGCAGCGATGAGATAAACCGGGACAAGCAGTTCTTC. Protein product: CASSDEINRDKQFF.

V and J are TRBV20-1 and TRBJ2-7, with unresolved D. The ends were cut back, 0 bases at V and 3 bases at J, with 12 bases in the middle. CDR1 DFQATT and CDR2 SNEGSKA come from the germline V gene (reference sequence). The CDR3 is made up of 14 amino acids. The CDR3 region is CSARDYIESYEQYF. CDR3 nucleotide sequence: TGCAGTGCTAGAGATTATATTGAGAGCTACGAGCAGTACTTC.

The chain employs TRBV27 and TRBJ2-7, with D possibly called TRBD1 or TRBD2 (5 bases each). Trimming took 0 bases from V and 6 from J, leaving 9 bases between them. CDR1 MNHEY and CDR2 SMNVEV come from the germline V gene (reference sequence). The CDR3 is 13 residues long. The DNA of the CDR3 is TGTGCCAGCAGTTTATCACCTGGGGGCGAGCAGTACTTC. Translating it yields CASSLSPGGEQYF.

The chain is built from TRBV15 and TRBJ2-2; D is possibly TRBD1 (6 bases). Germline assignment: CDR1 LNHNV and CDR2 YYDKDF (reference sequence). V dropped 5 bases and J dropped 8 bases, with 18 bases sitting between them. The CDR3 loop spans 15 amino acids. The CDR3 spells CATSLRTGLAGELFF. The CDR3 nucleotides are TGTGCCACCAGCCTGAGAACAGGGTTAGCGGGGGAGCTGTTTTTT.

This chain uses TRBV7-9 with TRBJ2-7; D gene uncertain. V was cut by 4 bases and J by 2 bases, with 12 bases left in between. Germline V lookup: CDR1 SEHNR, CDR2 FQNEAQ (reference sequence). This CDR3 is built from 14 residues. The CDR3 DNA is TGTGCCAGCAGCTCCCTAGGCGCTACCTACGAGCAGTACTTC. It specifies CASSSLGATYEQYF.

In nucleotides, the CDR3 is TGCGCCAGCAGCCAAGAAGTGATCTACGAGCAGTACTTC. Its translation is CASSQEVIYEQYF. V is TRBV4-1 and J is TRBJ2-7; D call uncertain. Germline CDR1 and CDR2: MGHRA and YSYEKL. V was clipped by 0 bases and J by 3 bases, with 6 bases between them. The CDR3 runs 13 residues.

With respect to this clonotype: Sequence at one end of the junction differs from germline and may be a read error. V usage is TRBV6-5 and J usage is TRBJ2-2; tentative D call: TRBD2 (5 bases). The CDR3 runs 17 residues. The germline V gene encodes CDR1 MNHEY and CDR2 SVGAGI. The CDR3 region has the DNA TGTGCCAGCAGTTACTCGACGGAGCGCCCGAACACCGGGGAGCTGTTTTTC. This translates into CASSYSTERPNTGELFF.

CDR3 residues: CASSTQDRDDEQFF. In DNA form, the CDR3 reads TGTGCCAGTAGTACCCAAGACAGGGACGATGAGCAGTTCTTC. J is TRBJ2-1 and V is TRBV19; 7 bases fit TRBD1. J gave up 8 bases and V 4 bases, and 8 bases lay outside the gene matches. The germline V gene encodes CDR1 LNHDA and CDR2 SQIVND (reference sequence). This CDR3 has 14 amino acids.

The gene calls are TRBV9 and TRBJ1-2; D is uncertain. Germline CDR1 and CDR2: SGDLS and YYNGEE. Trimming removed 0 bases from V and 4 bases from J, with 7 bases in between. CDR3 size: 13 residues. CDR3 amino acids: CASSVAKSYGYTF. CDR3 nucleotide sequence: TGTGCCAGCAGCGTAGCCAAGAGCTATGGCTACACCTTC.

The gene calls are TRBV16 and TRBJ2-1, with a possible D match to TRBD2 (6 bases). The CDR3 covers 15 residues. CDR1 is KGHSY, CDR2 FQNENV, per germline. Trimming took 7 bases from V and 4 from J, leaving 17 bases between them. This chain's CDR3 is CASNVRDSLYNEQFF. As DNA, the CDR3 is TGTGCCAGCAACGTCCGGGACTCTTTATACAATGAGCAGTTCTTC. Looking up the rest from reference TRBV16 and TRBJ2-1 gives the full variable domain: GEEVAQTPKHLVRGEGQKAKLYCAPIKGHSYVFWYQQVLKNEFKFLISFQNENVFDETGMPKERFSAKCLPNSPCSLEIQATKLEDSAVYFCASNVRDSLYNEQFFGPGTRLTVL.

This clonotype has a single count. CDR3 region: CASGPSNYGYTF. For the CDR3, the DNA is TGTGCCAGCGGACCCTCAAACTATGGCTACACCTTC. The chain recombines TRBV6-5 with TRBJ1-2, with D hard to call. Trimming took off 8 bases at V and 2 bases at J, with 9 bases between the two ends. The CDR3 extends over 12 amino acids. The V gene's germline CDR1 is MNHEY and CDR2 SVGAGI.

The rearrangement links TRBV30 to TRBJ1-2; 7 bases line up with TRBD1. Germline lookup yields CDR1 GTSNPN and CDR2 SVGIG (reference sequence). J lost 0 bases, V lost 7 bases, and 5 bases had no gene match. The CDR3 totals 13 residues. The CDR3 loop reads CAYAGGANYGYTF. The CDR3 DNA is TGTGCCTACGCAGGGGGAGCTAACTATGGCTACACCTTC.

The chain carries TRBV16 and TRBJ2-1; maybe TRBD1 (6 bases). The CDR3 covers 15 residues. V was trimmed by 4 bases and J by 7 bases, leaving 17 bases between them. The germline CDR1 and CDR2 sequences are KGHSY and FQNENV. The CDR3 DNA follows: TGTGCCAGCAGCCCAGGGGCAGTTCCGGGTAATGAGCAGTTCTTC. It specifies CASSPGAVPGNEQFF.